This TCR beta chain was obtained from a study of long-term antiretroviral therapy in people with HIV. Study-wide results and limits: Pre-ART clonal expansion yielded clones that dominated the repertoire at all time points. In samples taken after ART, diversity increased but remained below transplant donor control levels.

Germline V CDR1 and CDR2: SGHRS, YFSETQ. V was clipped by 0 bases and J by 7 bases, with 19 bases between them. This CDR3 is built from 16 residues. The libraries were made with immunoSEQ v3.0 at survey level. A target of roughly 40,000-55,000 T-cell genomes per sample was set for sequencing. Data came from immunoSEQ multiplex PCR; TCRdb stores just in-frame clones and leaves some out. Here the sample spans under 20,000 clones, roughly 75% being singletons. As for this clone: Antigen specificity is unknown. In the same sample, other DNA sequences code for this CDR3.

This chain uses TRBV5-1 with TRBJ1-2, with D uncertain. The starting material was unsorted PBMCs, obtained 1.5 years before starting antiretroviral therapy. The sequence derives from a woman aged 45 to 65 with HIV. The chain's CDR3 is CASSLDPTGSLFGYTF. CDR3 bases: TGCGCCAGCAGCTTGGACCCGACGGGGTCCCTATTTGGCTACACCTTC.